These 5 T cell receptor beta chains were sequenced from one sample in a study of cytomegalovirus exposure and HLA in healthy donors. TCRdb keeps only in-frame clones here, not all; method: immunoSEQ multiplex PCR. The table has some 320,000 clones, about 90% seen once. The sample comprised PBMCs. The source of these receptors is a woman aged 25 to 39 in good health and CMV-seropositive.

This clone was seen just once. This chain connects TRBV7-3 to TRBJ1-1; D is uncertain. CDR1 is SGHTA, CDR2 FQGTGA, per germline. CDR3 length: 17 amino acids. Trimming removed 3 bases from V and 3 bases from J, with 20 bases in between. The CDR3 region is CASSLREEPYTDTEAFF. Here the CDR3 DNA reads TGTGCCAGCAGCTTGAGGGAGGAACCTTACACGGACACTGAAGCTTTCTTT. Full variable domain (missing parts from reference TRBV7-3 and TRBJ1-1): GAGVSQTPSNKVTEKGKYVELRCDPISGHTALYWYRQSLGQGPEFLIYFQGTGAADDSGLPNDRFFAVRPEGSVSTLKIQRTERGDSAVYLCASSLREEPYTDTEAFFGQGTRLTVV.

The chain links TRBV9 to TRBJ1-6; D gene unclear. The V end lost 0 bases, the J end lost 3 bases, and 7 bases lay between the germline ends. Germline V gene lookup returns CDR1 SGDLS and CDR2 YYNGEE. The CDR3 covers 15 residues. CDR3 bases: TGTGCCAGCAGCGTAGGGTCTGACTATAATTCACCCCTCCACTTT. Translating gives CASSVGSDYNSPLHF. Drawing the rest from reference TRBV9 and TRBJ1-6, the complete variable domain is DSGVTQTPKHLITATGQRVTLRCSPRSGDLSVYWYQQSLDQGLQFLIQYYNGEERAKGNILERFSAQQFPDLHSELNLSSLELGDSALYFCASSVGSDYNSPLHFGNGTRLTVT.

The chain combines TRBV5-1 with TRBJ2-1; D is uncertain. CDR1 and CDR2 (germline): SGHRS, YFSETQ. Trimming stripped 2 bases from V and 8 bases from J, with 17 bases between. The CDR3 extends over 15 amino acids. The CDR3 reads CASSLELVSIYEQFF. For the CDR3, the DNA is TGCGCCAGCAGCTTAGAGCTAGTTAGCATATATGAGCAGTTCTTC.

This chain links TRBV28 with TRBJ2-3; 15 bases agree with TRBD2. Germline CDR1 MDHEN, CDR2 SYDVKM. This CDR3 contains 16 residues. Unmatched junction bases numbered 3, after V lost 4 bases and J lost 4 bases. The chain's CDR3 is CASSSWTSGGADTQYF. CDR3 nucleotides: TGTGCCAGCAGTTCCTGGACTAGCGGGGGGGCAGATACGCAGTATTTT.

The chain combines TRBV7-2 with TRBJ2-5, with no clear D. The CDR3 runs to 13 residues. Trimming took off 2 bases at V and 3 bases at J, with 7 bases between the two ends. Germline loops: CDR1 SGHTA, CDR2 FQGNSA. This CDR3 is CASSLLRKETQYF. The CDR3 nucleotides are TGTGCCAGCAGCTTACTCAGAAAAGAGACCCAGTACTTC.